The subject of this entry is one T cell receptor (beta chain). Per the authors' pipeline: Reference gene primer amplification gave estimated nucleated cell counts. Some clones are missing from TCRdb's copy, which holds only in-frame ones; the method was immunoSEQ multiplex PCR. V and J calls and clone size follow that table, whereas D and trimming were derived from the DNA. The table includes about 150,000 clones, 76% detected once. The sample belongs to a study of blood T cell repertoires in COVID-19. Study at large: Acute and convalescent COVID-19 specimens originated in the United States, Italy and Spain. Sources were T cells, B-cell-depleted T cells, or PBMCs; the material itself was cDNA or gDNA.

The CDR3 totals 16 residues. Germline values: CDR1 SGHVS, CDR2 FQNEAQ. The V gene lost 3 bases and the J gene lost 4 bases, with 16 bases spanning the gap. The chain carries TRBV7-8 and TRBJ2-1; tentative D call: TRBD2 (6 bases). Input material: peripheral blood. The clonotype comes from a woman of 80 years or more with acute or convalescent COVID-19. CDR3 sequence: CASSFATRSLYNEQFF. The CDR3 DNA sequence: TGTGCCAGCAGCTTCGCGACTAGGTCCTTATACAATGAGCAGTTCTTC.